This T cell receptor (beta chain) is from a study of monozygotic twins with cystic fibrosis. Regarding the study as a whole: Monozygotic CF twin pairs shared significantly more nucleotide-identical clonotypes than unrelated CF individuals did.

Clones were sequenced by immunoSEQ multiplex PCR, and TCRdb holds only the in-frame ones, with some missing. Seen here are approximately 21,000 clones, more than 75% observed once, and the top ten hold less than 1.5%. In the case of this clone: Its cognate antigen is unknown.

The length of the CDR3 is 15 residues. Trimming cost V 1 base and J 3 bases; bases outside gene matches: 5. CDR1 SGHVS and CDR2 FQNEAQ come from the germline V gene. The source of this sequence is a woman younger than 45 with cystic fibrosis. The chain links TRBV7-8 to TRBJ2-7; the match to TRBD1 covers 8 bases. The sequencing sample was made of blood. Here the CDR3 DNA reads TGTGCCAGCAGCTTAGATGGGACAGGCCTCTACGAGCAGTACTTC. Encoded protein: CASSLDGTGLYEQYF.